These 18 T cell receptor beta chains were all obtained from the same sample, sequenced in a study of shared clonotypes between healthy human individuals. Profiling relied on immunoSEQ multiplex PCR, and the TCRdb table lists in-frame clones only, not all of them. The table shows about 490,000 clones, with 70% to 85% occurring only once. The sample taken for sequencing was PBMCs. The receptors originated from a woman between 40 and 55 years old in good health. Some clones in this sample may be carry-over from other donors' samples.

The V and J genes are TRBV2 and TRBJ1-5, with TRBD1 as a possible D gene (5 bases). Germline V lookup: CDR1 SNHLY, CDR2 FYNNEI. The CDR3 has 18 residues. V dropped 4 bases and J dropped 0 bases, with 19 bases sitting between them. CDR3 nucleotides: TGTGCCAGCAGTGCCTTCGGGGGTTTGGGATTTAGCAATCAGCCCCAGCATTTT. Protein sequence: CASSAFGGLGFSNQPQHF. The variable domain in full, completed from reference TRBV2 and TRBJ1-5, reads EPEVTQTPSHQVTQMGQEVILRCVPISNHLYFYWYRQILGQKVEFLVSFYNNEISEKSEIFDDQFSVERPDGSNFTLKIRSTKLEDSAMYFCASSAFGGLGFSNQPQHFGDGTRLSIL.

This clone was counted a few times. This chain joins TRBV5-1 and TRBJ1-5; possibly TRBD1 for D (6 bases). The germline V gene has CDR1 SGHRS and CDR2 YFSETQ. The CDR3 consists of 14 residues. The V end lost 0 bases, the J end lost 10 bases, and 14 bases lay between the germline ends. The CDR3 coding sequence is TGCGCCAGCAGCTTGGGCAGGGGATTTAGCCCCCAGCATTTT. It yields the protein CASSLGRGFSPQHF.

Note on this clone: A much bigger clone sits one base away, suggesting this may be a read error. The chain employs TRBV2 and TRBJ2-1; D not certain. The CDR3 sequence is 11 residues long. Germline CDR1 is SNHLY and CDR2 is FYNNEI. Trimming shortened V by 6 bases and J by 3 bases, and 3 bases separated the two germline ends. CDR3 DNA: TGTGCCAGCAGCGACTACAATGAGCAGTTCTTC. Translated: CASSDYNEQFF.

The chain links TRBV28 to TRBJ2-7; no reliable D call. The germline gives CDR1 MDHEN, CDR2 SYDVKM. V was shortened by 6 bases and J by 1 base, with 10 bases between the two germline ends. The CDR3 extends over 13 amino acids. CDR3 coding DNA: TGTGCCAGCAGAGGGTCCAGTTCCTACGAGCAGTACTTC. It translates to CASRGSSSYEQYF.

This clone was seen just once. V is TRBV7-2 and J is TRBJ2-7, with D tentatively TRBD1 (6 bases). The V gene lost 5 bases and the J gene lost 10 bases, with 24 bases spanning the gap. The CDR3 sequence is 15 residues long. The germline V gene has CDR1 SGHTA and CDR2 FQGNSA. The CDR3 sequence is CASSPQSGEKAAQYF. CDR3 bases: TGTGCCAGCAGCCCCCAATCAGGGGAGAAGGCGGCCCAGTACTTC.

The rearrangement links TRBV4-3 to TRBJ2-1; either TRBD1 or TRBD2 may fit D (5 bases each). The CDR3 is 16 residues long. CDR1 LGHNA and CDR2 YSLEER come from the germline V gene. The V end lost 1 base, the J end lost 9 bases, and 19 bases lay between the germline ends. Written as DNA, the CDR3 is TGCGCCAGCAGCCAAGTCCGGGACCATCGGGGCTCTGAGCAGTTCTTC. Its protein product is CASSQVRDHRGSEQFF.

The chain carries TRBV19 and TRBJ2-3, with D maybe TRBD1 (6 bases). The CDR3 spans 13 residues. V was cut by 7 bases and J by 6 bases, with 14 bases left in between. Germline V gives CDR1 LNHDA, CDR2 SQIVND (reference sequence). CDR3 in amino acids: CASNLGAGDTQYF. CDR3 bases: TGTGCCAGTAATTTGGGGGCCGGTGATACGCAGTATTTT.

This chain links TRBV5-5 with TRBJ1-1, with D unresolved. This CDR3 has 15 amino acids. Trimming removed 1 base at V and 1 base at J, with 11 bases between. The germline gives CDR1 SGHKS, CDR2 YYEKEE (reference sequence). This CDR3 is CASSLSPLSNTEAFF. Written as DNA, the CDR3 is TGTGCCAGCAGCTTGAGCCCGTTGTCGAACACTGAAGCTTTCTTT.

The rearrangement joins TRBV18 to TRBJ1-1; 8 nucleotides agree with TRBD1. V shed 4 bases and J 6 bases; nucleotides not matched to a gene: 19. The CDR3 is 18 residues long. CDR1 is KGHSH, CDR2 LQKENI, per germline. CDR3 region: CASSLTRTGRFEGSEAFF. CDR3 nucleotides: TGTGCCAGCTCACTGACCCGGACAGGGAGGTTCGAGGGATCTGAAGCTTTCTTT.

This clone was recorded a few times. The rearrangement uses TRBV11-2 and TRBJ2-7, with a weak D call TRBD1 (6 bases). CDR1 and CDR2 from the germline V gene are SGHAT and FQNNGV. Trimming removed 2 bases from V and 4 bases from J, with 9 bases in between. The CDR3 runs to 13 residues. CDR3 nucleotides: TGTGCCAGCAGCTTAAACAGGGTTTACGAGCAGTACTTC. Its protein product is CASSLNRVYEQYF.

The J gene is TRBJ1-3, the V gene TRBV7-2; no firm D call. V was trimmed by 6 bases and J by 1 base, leaving 10 bases between them. The CDR3 is 14 amino acids. Germline V gene data show CDR1 as SGHTA and CDR2 as FQGNSA. CDR3 nucleotides: TGTGCCAGCAGTTGGGGAGGATCTGGAAACACCATATATTTT. Translating gives CASSWGGSGNTIYF. Complete variable domain (other parts from reference TRBV7-2 and TRBJ1-3): GAGVSQSPSNKVTEKGKDVELRCDPISGHTALYWYRQSLGQGLEFLIYFQGNSAPDKSGLPSDRFSAERTGGSVSTLTIQRTQQEDSAVYLCASSWGGSGNTIYFGEGSWLTVV.

This rearrangement joins TRBV9 to TRBJ2-7; D is possibly TRBD2 (6 bases). CDR3 length: 13 amino acids. Germline loops: CDR1 SGDLS, CDR2 YYNGEE. The germline V and J ends were trimmed by 4 bases and 1 base, with 9 bases remaining between them. The CDR3 region has the DNA TGTGCCAGCAGCCCCGGGAGATCCTACGAGCAGTACTTC. Its protein is CASSPGRSYEQYF.

The chain joins TRBV7-2 to TRBJ2-2; a possible D gene is TRBD1 (6 bases). The CDR3 runs to 16 residues. Germline V lookup: CDR1 SGHTA, CDR2 FQGNSA. V was shortened by 2 bases and J by 2 bases, with 12 bases between the two germline ends. The DNA for the CDR3 is TGTGCCAGCAGCTTACAGGGCAGGGGTAACACCGGGGAGCTGTTTTTT. Protein sequence: CASSLQGRGNTGELFF. Together with reference TRBV7-2 and TRBJ2-2, the CDR3 gives the full variable domain: GAGVSQSPSNKVTEKGKDVELRCDPISGHTALYWYRQSLGQGLEFLIYFQGNSAPDKSGLPSDRFSAERTGGSVSTLTIQRTQQEDSAVYLCASSLQGRGNTGELFFGEGSRLTVL.

This sequence joins TRBV7-9 and TRBJ2-3; D may be TRBD1 (6 bases). CDR1 and CDR2 (germline): SEHNR, FQNEAQ (reference sequence). V shed 5 bases and J shed 1 base, with 13 bases lying between them. This CDR3 comprises 15 residues. The CDR3 sequence is CASSRQWTGTDTQYF. The CDR3 DNA follows: TGTGCCAGCAGCCGCCAATGGACAGGCACAGATACGCAGTATTTT.

This CDR3 reads CASSPRGGSYSGNTIYF. In DNA form, the CDR3 reads TGTGCCAGCAGCCCTCGAGGAGGATCCTACTCTGGAAACACCATATATTTT. The chain uses TRBV14 and TRBJ1-3; D gene unclear. Trimming took off 4 bases at V and 0 bases at J, with 16 bases between the two ends. The CDR3 is made up of 17 amino acids. Germline lookup yields CDR1 SGHDN and CDR2 FVKESK.

Concerning this clone itself: The final CDR3 position lacks the conserved phenylalanine or tryptophan, pointing to a likely read error. The chain combines TRBV5-1 with TRBJ1-5; TRBD1 matches 7 bases. Germline CDR1 and CDR2: SGHRS and YFSETQ. The CDR3 length is 15 residues. The CDR3 loop is CASGLEGARGQPQHS. The CDR3 DNA follows: TGCGCCAGCGGCTTGGAGGGGGCTCGTGGTCAGCCCCAGCATTCT.

This clone was counted at least ten times. The chain is built from TRBV5-1 and TRBJ2-3, with D possibly called TRBD1 or TRBD2 (5 bases each). Looked up from germline, CDR1 is SGHRS and CDR2 is YFSETQ. Trimming took off 9 bases at V and 6 bases at J, with 20 bases between the two ends. The CDR3 sequence is 14 residues long. CDR3 sequence: CATAVTDSGDTQYF. The CDR3 DNA reads as TGCGCCACCGCAGTGACGGACTCAGGGGATACGCAGTATTTT.

V is TRBV29-1 and J is TRBJ1-2, with D unclear. The CDR3 runs to 14 residues. The V end lost 2 bases, the J end lost 3 bases, and 13 bases lay between the germline ends. Per germline, CDR1 SQVTM and CDR2 ANQGSEA. CDR3 region: CSVESPGLDYGYTF. CDR3 in DNA: TGCAGCGTTGAATCCCCGGGTTTGGACTATGGCTACACCTTC. Full variable domain (outside the CDR3, taken from reference TRBV29-1 and TRBJ1-2): SAVISQKPSRDICQRGTSLTIQCQVDSQVTMMFWYRQQPGQSLTLIATANQGSEATYESGFVIDKFPISRPNLTFSTLTVSNMSPEDSSIYLCSVESPGLDYGYTFGSGTRLTVV.